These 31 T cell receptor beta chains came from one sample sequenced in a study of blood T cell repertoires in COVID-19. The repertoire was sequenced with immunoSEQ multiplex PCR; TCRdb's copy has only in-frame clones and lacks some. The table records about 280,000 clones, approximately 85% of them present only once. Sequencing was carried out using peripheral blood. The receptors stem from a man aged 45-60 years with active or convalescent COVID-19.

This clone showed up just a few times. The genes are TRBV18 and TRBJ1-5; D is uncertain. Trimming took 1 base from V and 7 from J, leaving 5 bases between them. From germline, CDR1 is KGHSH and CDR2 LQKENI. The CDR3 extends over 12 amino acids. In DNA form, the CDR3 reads TGTGCCAGCTCACCACGCGGCCAGCCCCAGCATTTT. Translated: CASSPRGQPQHF.

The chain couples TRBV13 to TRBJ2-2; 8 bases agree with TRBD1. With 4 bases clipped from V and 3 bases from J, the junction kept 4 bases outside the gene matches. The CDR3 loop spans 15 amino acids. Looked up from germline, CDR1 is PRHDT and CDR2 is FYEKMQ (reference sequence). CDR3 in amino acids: CASSSDREDTGELFF. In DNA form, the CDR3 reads TGTGCCAGCAGCTCGGACAGGGAGGACACCGGGGAGCTGTTTTTT.

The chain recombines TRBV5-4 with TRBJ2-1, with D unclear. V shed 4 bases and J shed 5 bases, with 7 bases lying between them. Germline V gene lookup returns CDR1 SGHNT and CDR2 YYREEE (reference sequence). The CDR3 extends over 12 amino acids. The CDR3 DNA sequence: TGTGCCAGCAGCGAACCAGACAATGAGCAGTTCTTC. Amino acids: CASSEPDNEQFF. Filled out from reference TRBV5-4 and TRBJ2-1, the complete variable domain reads ETGVTQSPTHLIKTRGQQVTLRCSSQSGHNTVSWYQQALGQGPQFIFQYYREEENGRGNFPPRFSGLQFPNYSSELNVNALELDDSALYLCASSEPDNEQFFGPGTRLTVL.

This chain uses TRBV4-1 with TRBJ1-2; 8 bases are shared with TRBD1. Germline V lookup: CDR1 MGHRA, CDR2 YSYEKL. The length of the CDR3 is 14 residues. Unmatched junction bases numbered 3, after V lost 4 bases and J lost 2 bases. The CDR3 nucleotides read TGCGCCAGCAGCCTTCGGACAGGGAACTATGGCTACACCTTC. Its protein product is CASSLRTGNYGYTF.

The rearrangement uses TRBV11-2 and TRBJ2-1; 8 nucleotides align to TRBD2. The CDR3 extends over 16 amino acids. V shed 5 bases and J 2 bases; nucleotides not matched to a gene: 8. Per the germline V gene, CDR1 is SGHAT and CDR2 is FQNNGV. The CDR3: CASSPTSGGTYNEQFF. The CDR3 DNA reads TGTGCCAGCAGCCCTACTAGCGGTGGTACCTACAATGAGCAGTTCTTC.

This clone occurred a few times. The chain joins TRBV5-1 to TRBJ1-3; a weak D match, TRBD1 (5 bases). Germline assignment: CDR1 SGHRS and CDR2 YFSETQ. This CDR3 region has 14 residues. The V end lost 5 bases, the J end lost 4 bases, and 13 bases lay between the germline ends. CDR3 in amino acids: CASRAGMVGNTIYF. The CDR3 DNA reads TGCGCCAGCAGGGCAGGGATGGTCGGAAACACCATATATTTT.

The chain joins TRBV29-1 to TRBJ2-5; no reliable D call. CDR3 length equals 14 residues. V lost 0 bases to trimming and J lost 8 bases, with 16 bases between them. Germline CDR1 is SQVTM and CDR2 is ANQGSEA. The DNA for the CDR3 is TGCAGCGTTGAAGACGCCATACGATGGAGAACCCAGTACTTC. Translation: CSVEDAIRWRTQYF.

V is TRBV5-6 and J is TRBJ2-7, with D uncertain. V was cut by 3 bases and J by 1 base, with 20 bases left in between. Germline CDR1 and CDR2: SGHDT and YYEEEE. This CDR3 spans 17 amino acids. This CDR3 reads CASSSLPQSAGSYEQYF. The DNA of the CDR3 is TGTGCCAGCAGCTCCCTCCCGCAGTCCGCCGGGTCCTACGAGCAGTACTTC.

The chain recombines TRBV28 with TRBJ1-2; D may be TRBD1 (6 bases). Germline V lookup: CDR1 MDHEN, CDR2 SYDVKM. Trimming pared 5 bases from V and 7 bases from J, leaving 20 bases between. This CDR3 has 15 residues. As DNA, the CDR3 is TGTGCCAGCAGTCCCCCGAACAGGGCTGCTGGTGGCTACACCTTC. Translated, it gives CASSPPNRAAGGYTF.

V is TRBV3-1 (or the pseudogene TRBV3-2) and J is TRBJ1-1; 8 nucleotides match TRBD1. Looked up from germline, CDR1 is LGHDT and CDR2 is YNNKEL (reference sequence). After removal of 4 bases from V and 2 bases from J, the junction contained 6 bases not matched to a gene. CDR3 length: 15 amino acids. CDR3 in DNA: TGTGCCAGCAGCCCGCATGGGACAGGTAACACTGAAGCTTTCTTT. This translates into CASSPHGTGNTEAFF.

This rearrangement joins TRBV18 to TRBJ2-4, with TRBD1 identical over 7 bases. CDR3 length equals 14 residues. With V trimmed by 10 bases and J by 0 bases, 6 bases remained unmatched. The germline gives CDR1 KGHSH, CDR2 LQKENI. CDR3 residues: CATRQGLAKNIQYF. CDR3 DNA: TGTGCCACGAGACAGGGCCTAGCCAAAAACATTCAGTACTTC. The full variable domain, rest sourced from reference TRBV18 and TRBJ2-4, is NAGVMQNPRHLVRRRGQEARLRCSPMKGHSHVYWYRQLPEEGLKFMVYLQKENIIDESGMPKERFSAEFPKEGPSILRIQQVVRGDSAAYFCATRQGLAKNIQYFGAGTRLSVL.

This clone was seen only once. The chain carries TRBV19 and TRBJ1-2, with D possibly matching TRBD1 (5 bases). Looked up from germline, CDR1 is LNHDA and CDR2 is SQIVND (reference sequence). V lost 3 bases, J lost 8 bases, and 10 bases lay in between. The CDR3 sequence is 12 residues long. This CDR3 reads CASSIGGDGYTF. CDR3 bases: TGTGCCAGTAGTATCGGAGGGGACGGCTACACCTTC.

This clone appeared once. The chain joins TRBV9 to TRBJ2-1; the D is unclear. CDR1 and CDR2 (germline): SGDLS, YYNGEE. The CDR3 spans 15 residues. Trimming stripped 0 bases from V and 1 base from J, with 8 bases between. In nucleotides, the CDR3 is TGTGCCAGCAGCGTAGGAGTAGCATCCTACAATGAGCAGTTCTTC. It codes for CASSVGVASYNEQFF.

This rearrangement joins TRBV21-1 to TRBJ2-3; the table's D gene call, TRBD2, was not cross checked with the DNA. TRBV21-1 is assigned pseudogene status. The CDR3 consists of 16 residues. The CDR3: CASTSFSGRGTDTQYF. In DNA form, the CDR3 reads TGTGCCAGCACCTCTTTTAGCGGGAGGGGCACAGATACGCAGTATTTT.

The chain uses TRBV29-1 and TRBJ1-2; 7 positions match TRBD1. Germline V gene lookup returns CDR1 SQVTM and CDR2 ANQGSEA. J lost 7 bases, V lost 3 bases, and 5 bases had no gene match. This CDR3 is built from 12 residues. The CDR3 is CSVDRGSSGYTF. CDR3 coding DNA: TGCAGCGTTGACAGGGGGTCTTCTGGCTACACCTTC.

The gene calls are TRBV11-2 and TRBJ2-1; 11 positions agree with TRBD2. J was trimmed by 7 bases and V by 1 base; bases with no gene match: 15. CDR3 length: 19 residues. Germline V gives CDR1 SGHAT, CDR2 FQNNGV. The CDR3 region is CASSLAPFTSGRGRNEQFF. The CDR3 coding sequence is TGTGCCAGCAGCTTAGCCCCATTCACTAGCGGGAGAGGAAGGAATGAGCAGTTCTTC.

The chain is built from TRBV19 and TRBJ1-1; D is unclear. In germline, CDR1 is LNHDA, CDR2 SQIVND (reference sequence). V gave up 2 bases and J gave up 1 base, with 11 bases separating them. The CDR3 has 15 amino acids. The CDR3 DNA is TGTGCCAGTAGTATAATGCGAGGTGGGAACACTGAAGCTTTCTTT. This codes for CASSIMRGGNTEAFF.

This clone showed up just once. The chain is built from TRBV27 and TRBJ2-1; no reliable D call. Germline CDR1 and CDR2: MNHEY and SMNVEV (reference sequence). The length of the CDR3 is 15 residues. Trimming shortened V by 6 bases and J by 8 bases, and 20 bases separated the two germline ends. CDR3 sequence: CASSRLANLEDEQFF. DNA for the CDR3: TGTGCCAGCAGCAGACTTGCGAACCTTGAGGATGAGCAGTTCTTC.

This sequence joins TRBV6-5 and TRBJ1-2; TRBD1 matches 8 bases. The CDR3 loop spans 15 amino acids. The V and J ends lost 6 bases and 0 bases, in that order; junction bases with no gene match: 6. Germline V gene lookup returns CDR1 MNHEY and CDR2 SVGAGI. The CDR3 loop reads CASRGGTGSNYGYTF. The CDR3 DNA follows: TGTGCCAGCAGGGGGGGGACAGGATCTAACTATGGCTACACCTTC.

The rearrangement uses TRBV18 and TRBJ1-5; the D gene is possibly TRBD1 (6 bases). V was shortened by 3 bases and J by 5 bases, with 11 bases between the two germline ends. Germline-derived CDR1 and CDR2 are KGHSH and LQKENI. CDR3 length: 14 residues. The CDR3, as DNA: TGTGCCAGCTCACCTCAGGGGAGCTATCAGCCCCAGCATTTT. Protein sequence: CASSPQGSYQPQHF.

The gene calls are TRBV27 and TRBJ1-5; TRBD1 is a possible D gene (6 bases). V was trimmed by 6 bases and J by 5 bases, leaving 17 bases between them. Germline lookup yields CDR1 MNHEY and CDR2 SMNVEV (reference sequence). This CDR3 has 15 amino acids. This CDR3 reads CASRATGSNYQPQHF. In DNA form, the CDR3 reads TGTGCCAGCAGAGCTACAGGGTCAAATTATCAGCCCCAGCATTTT.

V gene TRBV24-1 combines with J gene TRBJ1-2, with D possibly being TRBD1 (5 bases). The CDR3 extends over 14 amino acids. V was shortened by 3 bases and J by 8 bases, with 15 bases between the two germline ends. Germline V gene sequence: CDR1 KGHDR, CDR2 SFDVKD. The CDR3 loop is CATSDGAAGRGYTF. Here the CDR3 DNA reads TGTGCCACCAGTGATGGGGCGGCCGGGAGAGGCTACACCTTC.

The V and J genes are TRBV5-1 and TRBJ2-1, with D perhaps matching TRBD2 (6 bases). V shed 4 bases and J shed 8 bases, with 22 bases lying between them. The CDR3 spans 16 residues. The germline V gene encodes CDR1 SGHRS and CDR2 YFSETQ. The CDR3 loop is CASSPRQSGTGDEQFF. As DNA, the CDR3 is TGCGCCAGCAGCCCCCGGCAGTCGGGGACTGGGGATGAGCAGTTCTTC.

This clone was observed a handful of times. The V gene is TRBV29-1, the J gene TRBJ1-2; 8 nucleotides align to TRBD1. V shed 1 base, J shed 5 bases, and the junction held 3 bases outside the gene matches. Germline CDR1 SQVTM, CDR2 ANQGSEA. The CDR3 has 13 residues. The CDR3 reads CSVEGTGRYGYTF. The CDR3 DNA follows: TGCAGCGTTGAAGGGACAGGGCGGTATGGCTACACCTTC.

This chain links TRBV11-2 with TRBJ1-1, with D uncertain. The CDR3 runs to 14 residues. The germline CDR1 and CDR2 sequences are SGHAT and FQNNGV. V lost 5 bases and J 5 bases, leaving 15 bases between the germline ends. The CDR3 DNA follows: TGTGCCAGCAGCCCTCGGCGGGAGGGTACTGAAGCTTTCTTT. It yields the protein CASSPRREGTEAFF. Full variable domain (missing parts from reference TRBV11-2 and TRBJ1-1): EAGVAQSPRYKIIEKRQSVAFWCNPISGHATLYWYQQILGQGPKLLIQFQNNGVVDDSQLPKDRFSAERLKGVDSTLKIQPAKLEDSAVYLCASSPRREGTEAFFGQGTRLTVV.

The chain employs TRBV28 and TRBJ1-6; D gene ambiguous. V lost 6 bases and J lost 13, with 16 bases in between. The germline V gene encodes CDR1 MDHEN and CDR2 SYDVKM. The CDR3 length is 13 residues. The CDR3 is CASSLTQILPLHF. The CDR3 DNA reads TGTGCCAGCAGCTTAACCCAGATTTTGCCCCTCCACTTT.

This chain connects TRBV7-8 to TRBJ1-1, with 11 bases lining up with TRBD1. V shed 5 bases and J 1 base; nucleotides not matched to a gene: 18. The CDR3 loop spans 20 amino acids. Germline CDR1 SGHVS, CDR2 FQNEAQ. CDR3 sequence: CASSPYRVIWTGGTNTEAFF. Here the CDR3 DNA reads TGTGCCAGCAGCCCGTACCGGGTAATCTGGACAGGGGGCACGAACACTGAAGCTTTCTTT.

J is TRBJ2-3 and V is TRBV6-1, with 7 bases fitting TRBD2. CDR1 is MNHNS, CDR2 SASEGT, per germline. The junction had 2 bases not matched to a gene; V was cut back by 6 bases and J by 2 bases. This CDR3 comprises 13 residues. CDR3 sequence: CASRRDYTDTQYF. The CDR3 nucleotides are TGTGCCAGCAGAAGGGACTACACAGATACGCAGTATTTT.

This chain's CDR3 is CASSSRGSLILSNQPQHF. The CDR3, as DNA: TGTGCCAGCAGTTCTCGAGGTAGCCTTATTCTTAGCAATCAGCCCCAGCATTTT. The chain employs TRBV25-1 and TRBJ1-5; no clear D. Germline V gives CDR1 MGHDK, CDR2 SYGVNS. V gave up 5 bases and J gave up 0 bases, with 20 bases separating them. The CDR3 length is 18 residues.

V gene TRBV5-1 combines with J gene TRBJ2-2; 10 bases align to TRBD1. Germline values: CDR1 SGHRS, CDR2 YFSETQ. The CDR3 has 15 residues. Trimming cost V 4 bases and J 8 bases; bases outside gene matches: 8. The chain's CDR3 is CASSETGGASGELFF. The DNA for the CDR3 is TGCGCCAGCAGCGAGACAGGGGGCGCGTCGGGGGAGCTGTTTTTT.

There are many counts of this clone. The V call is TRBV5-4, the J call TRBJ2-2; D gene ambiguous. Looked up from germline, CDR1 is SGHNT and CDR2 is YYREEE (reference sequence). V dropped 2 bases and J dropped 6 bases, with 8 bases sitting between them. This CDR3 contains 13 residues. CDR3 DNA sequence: TGTGCCAGCAGCTTTCTTAATTCCGGGGAGCTGTTTTTT. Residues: CASSFLNSGELFF.